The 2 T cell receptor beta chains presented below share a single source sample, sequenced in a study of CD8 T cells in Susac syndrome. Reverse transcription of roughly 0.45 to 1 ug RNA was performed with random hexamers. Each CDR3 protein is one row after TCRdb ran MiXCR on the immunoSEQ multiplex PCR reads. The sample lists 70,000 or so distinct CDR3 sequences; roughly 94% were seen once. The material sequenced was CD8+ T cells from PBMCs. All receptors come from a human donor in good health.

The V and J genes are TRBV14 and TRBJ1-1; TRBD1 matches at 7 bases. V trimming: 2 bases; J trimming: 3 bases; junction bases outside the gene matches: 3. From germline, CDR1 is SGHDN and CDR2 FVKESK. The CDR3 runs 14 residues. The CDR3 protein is CASSQFRGDTEAFF. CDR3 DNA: TGTGCCAGCAGCCAATTCAGGGGGGACACTGAAGCTTTCTTT.

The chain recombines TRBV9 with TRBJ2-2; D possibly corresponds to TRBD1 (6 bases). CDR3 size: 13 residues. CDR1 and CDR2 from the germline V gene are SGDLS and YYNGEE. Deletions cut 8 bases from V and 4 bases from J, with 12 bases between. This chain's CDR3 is CASSVGGTGELFF. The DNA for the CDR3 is TGTGCCAGTAGTGTAGGGGGCACCGGGGAGCTGTTTTTT.